Included here is one T cell receptor beta chain sequence, with context. Antigen unknown. In TCRdb, the RT-PCR reads were re-called with MiXCR into one record per CDR3 protein. The sample records 700,000 to 800,000 distinct CDR3 sequences, approximately 18% being singletons. This sample is part of a study of response to subunit inactivated influenza vaccine. Germline lookup yields CDR1 SGHTA and CDR2 FQGNSA. V shed 4 bases and J 2 bases; nucleotides not matched to a gene: 12. The CDR3 spans 17 residues. Study-wide results and caveats: The authors suggested that every seasonal influenza vaccination recruits few new T cells.

The chain employs TRBV7-2 and TRBJ1-1; 8 bases match TRBD1. Sequencing used PBMCs from blood, obtained roughly 5 days after vaccination. This sequence originates from a man aged 45-65 years who received an inactivated influenza vaccine. This CDR3 reads CASSYDRGSQQNTEAFF. Here the CDR3 DNA reads TGTGCCAGCAGCTACGACAGGGGAAGTCAGCAAAACACTGAAGCTTTCTTT. The whole variable domain, remainder taken from reference TRBV7-2 and TRBJ1-1, is GAGVSQSPSNKVTEKGKDVELRCDPISGHTALYWYRQSLGQGLEFLIYFQGNSAPDKSGLPSDRFSAERTGGSVSTLTIQRTQQEDSAVYLCASSYDRGSQQNTEAFFGQGTRLTVV.